Listed here are 29 T cell receptor beta chains from one sample, sequenced in a study of shared clonotypes between healthy human individuals. Only in-frame clones appear in the TCRdb table, and some are missing; sequencing was by immunoSEQ multiplex PCR. The data show 2,100,000 or so clones, roughly 95% seen once. Source material: naive CD4+ T cells sorted from blood. Documented subset: CD45RA+ positively selected. The receptors originated from a man aged 18 to 30 in good health.

Points on this clone: The same CDR3 arises from other DNA sequences in this sample as well. CDR3 nucleotides: TGTGCCAGCAGTTACTCTAGGGGCTACACCTTC. Residues: CASSYSRGYTF. This chain links TRBV6-6 with TRBJ1-2; no firm D call. Germline values: CDR1 MNHNY, CDR2 SVGAGI (reference sequence). The CDR3 runs 11 residues. Trimming removed 0 bases from V and 8 bases from J, with 4 bases in between.

This chain connects TRBV7-3 to TRBJ2-2; D is perhaps TRBD2 (6 bases). Germline assignment: CDR1 SGHTA and CDR2 FQGTGA. V was cut by 5 bases and J by 6 bases, with 7 bases left in between. The CDR3 extends over 12 amino acids. CDR3 DNA: TGTGCCAGCAGCGGAGGGGCCGGGGAGCTGTTTTTT. Its translation is CASSGGAGELFF. The full variable domain, completed using reference TRBV7-3 and TRBJ2-2, is GAGVSQTPSNKVTEKGKYVELRCDPISGHTALYWYRQSLGQGPEFLIYFQGTGAADDSGLPNDRFFAVRPEGSVSTLKIQRTERGDSAVYLCASSGGAGELFFGEGSRLTVL.

About this clone itself: One junction end disagrees with the germline gene, perhaps due to a read error. The rearrangement uses TRBV2 and TRBJ2-3, with D possibly matching TRBD2 (6 bases). The CDR3 runs 15 residues. Germline-derived CDR1 and CDR2 are SNHLY and FYNNEI. The CDR3 nucleotides read TGTGTCAGCAGTGAGACCGGGGGTCTGGGAGATACGCAGTATTTT. It specifies CVSSETGGLGDTQYF.

The table lists this clone with a count of one. The chain links TRBV6-1 to TRBJ2-7, with D possibly matching TRBD1 (5 bases). CDR1 is MNHNS and CDR2 is SASEGT in the germline V gene. Trimming took off 2 bases at V and 3 bases at J, with 8 bases between the two ends. The CDR3 runs to 13 residues. CDR3 residues: CASSEYQGYEQYF. Here the CDR3 DNA reads TGTGCCAGCAGTGAATATCAGGGCTACGAGCAGTACTTC.

In the case of this clone: The sample carries other DNA sequences with the same CDR3. The chain links TRBV29-1 to TRBJ2-3; 7 nucleotides agree with TRBD2. V was pared by 6 bases and J by 0 bases, with 6 bases of the junction left unmatched. Germline V gives CDR1 SQVTM, CDR2 ANQGSEA. This CDR3 is 14 amino acids long. CDR3 residues: CSVEGRGSTDTQYF. The CDR3 nucleotides are TGCAGCGTCGAGGGGCGGGGGAGCACAGATACGCAGTATTTT.

The V call is TRBV19, the J call TRBJ2-1; 14 positions match TRBD2. Trimming cost V 5 bases and J 5 bases; bases outside gene matches: 2. Germline-derived CDR1 and CDR2 are LNHDA and SQIVND (reference sequence). The CDR3 has 15 residues. CDR3 amino acids: CASSWTSGRNNEQFF. CDR3 sequence (DNA): TGTGCCAGTAGTTGGACTAGCGGGAGGAACAATGAGCAGTTCTTC. The full variable domain, in which reference TRBV19 and TRBJ2-1 provide the parts outside the CDR3, is DGGITQSPKYLFRKEGQNVTLSCEQNLNHDAMYWYRQDPGQGLRLIYYSQIVNDFQKGDIAEGYSVSREKKESFPLTVTSAQKNPTAFYLCASSWTSGRNNEQFFGPGTRLTVL.

The chain links TRBV6-5 to TRBJ2-1; D unclear. Trimming left V 6 bases short and J 1 base short, with 10 bases between. There are 14 residues in the CDR3. In germline, CDR1 is MNHEY, CDR2 SVGAGI. The chain's CDR3 is CASRPTESYNEQFF. DNA for the CDR3: TGTGCCAGCAGACCGACCGAGTCCTACAATGAGCAGTTCTTC.

The V gene is TRBV7-9, the J gene TRBJ2-1; D is perhaps TRBD2 (6 bases). The germline gives CDR1 SEHNR, CDR2 FQNEAQ (reference sequence). This CDR3 has 15 amino acids. Trimming stripped 2 bases from V and 3 bases from J, with 11 bases between. The CDR3 loop is CASSLWVADYNEQFF. As DNA, the CDR3 is TGTGCCAGCAGCTTATGGGTAGCGGACTACAATGAGCAGTTCTTC.

The chain links TRBV7-2 to TRBJ1-5; unclear D gene. The CDR3 extends over 14 amino acids. Germline V lookup: CDR1 SGHTA, CDR2 FQGNSA. Trimming stripped 6 bases from V and 2 bases from J, with 11 bases between. The CDR3 reads CASSYTTGNQPQHF. The CDR3 DNA sequence: TGTGCCAGCAGTTACACCACTGGCAATCAGCCCCAGCATTTT.

The CDR3 spells CASSYGTSGRALAETQYF. Written as DNA, the CDR3 is TGTGCCAGCAGCTACGGGACTAGCGGGAGGGCCTTAGCAGAGACCCAGTACTTC. The V call is TRBV11-2, the J call TRBJ2-5, with 16 bases fitting TRBD2. In germline, CDR1 is SGHAT, CDR2 FQNNGV. Trimming took 4 bases from V and 4 from J; bases not matched to a gene: 9. The CDR3 extends over 18 amino acids.

This chain links TRBV4-3 with TRBJ2-7, with 11 bases fitting TRBD1. The length of the CDR3 is 14 residues. Germline CDR1 reads LGHNA; CDR2 reads YSLEER. Trimming took 4 bases from V and 5 from J; bases not matched to a gene: 4. This chain's CDR3 is CASSRRDRGDEQYF. DNA of the CDR3: TGCGCCAGCAGCCGCCGGGACAGGGGGGACGAGCAGTACTTC.

The chain recombines TRBV2 with TRBJ1-5; D gene ambiguous. Germline V lookup: CDR1 SNHLY, CDR2 FYNNEI. The CDR3 contains 14 residues. Trimming removed 1 base at V and 3 bases at J, with 7 bases between. The CDR3 region is CASSEDGPNQPQHF. DNA for the CDR3: TGTGCCAGCAGTGAAGACGGCCCCAATCAGCCCCAGCATTTT.

This clone was recorded only once. J is TRBJ2-7 and V is TRBV7-2, with TRBD2 matching over 8 bases. V dropped 0 bases and J dropped 2; count of bases not matched to a gene: 6. This CDR3 comprises 16 residues. Per germline, CDR1 SGHTA and CDR2 FQGNSA. The CDR3 region has the DNA TGTGCCAGCAGCTTAGCTCGGGGGGGAAGCACCTACGAGCAGTACTTC. Amino acids: CASSLARGGSTYEQYF.

The chain combines TRBV18 with TRBJ2-7, with a tentative D call TRBD1 (6 bases). V dropped 2 bases and J dropped 1 base, with 21 bases sitting between them. Germline V lookup: CDR1 KGHSH, CDR2 LQKENI. CDR3 size: 18 residues. In DNA form, the CDR3 reads TGTGCCAGCTCACCATACCCCTATACAGGGTCTTATTCCTACGAGCAGTACTTC. Translating gives CASSPYPYTGSYSYEQYF.

The chain is built from TRBV27 and TRBJ2-2; 10 positions agree with TRBD1. The CDR3 spans 17 residues. CDR1 MNHEY and CDR2 SMNVEV come from the germline V gene (reference sequence). J gave up 5 bases and V 3 bases, and 9 bases lay outside the gene matches. The CDR3 here is CASSLGQGRSRTGELFF. CDR3 DNA sequence: TGTGCCAGCAGTTTGGGACAGGGGAGGTCTAGGACCGGGGAGCTGTTTTTT.

As regards this clone: The same CDR3 can be traced to other DNA sequences in this sample. The chain recombines TRBV6-1 with TRBJ2-7, with TRBD1 as a possible D gene (5 bases). The ends were cut back, 5 bases at V and 0 bases at J, with 8 bases in the middle. Germline-derived CDR1 and CDR2 are MNHNS and SASEGT. There are 13 residues in the CDR3. The CDR3 spells CASSRTGSYEQYF. The CDR3 DNA reads TGTGCCAGCAGTCGTACAGGCTCCTACGAGCAGTACTTC.

This clone was observed a handful of times. J is TRBJ1-1 and V is TRBV5-4, with TRBD1 matching over 8 bases. V was pared by 5 bases and J by 2 bases, with 5 bases of the junction left unmatched. Germline CDR1 and CDR2: SGHNT and YYREEE (reference sequence). The CDR3 covers 14 residues. The CDR3 sequence is CASRSQGVNTEAFF. CDR3 DNA: TGTGCCAGCAGATCACAGGGGGTTAACACTGAAGCTTTCTTT.

A remark on this clone: This sample includes further DNA sequences coding for the same CDR3. The chain links TRBV7-2 to TRBJ2-7; D gene unclear. The ends were cut back, 5 bases at V and 1 base at J, with 3 bases in the middle. The CDR3 is 11 amino acids. Per germline, CDR1 SGHTA and CDR2 FQGNSA. CDR3 amino acids: CASSESYEQYF. The CDR3 DNA reads as TGTGCCAGCAGCGAGTCCTACGAGCAGTACTTC.

On this clone itself: This sample also contains other DNA sequences that code for the same CDR3. The chain recombines TRBV5-1 with TRBJ1-1, with D maybe TRBD1 (5 bases). The CDR3 is 14 residues long. Between the trimmed V and J ends, which lost 0 bases and 2 bases, there was a span of 8 bases. From germline, CDR1 is SGHRS and CDR2 YFSETQ. DNA of the CDR3: TGCGCCAGCAGCTTGGGCGGGGGAAACACTGAAGCTTTCTTT. This sequence encodes CASSLGGGNTEAFF.

The V call is TRBV9, the J call TRBJ2-3, with D tentatively TRBD2 (6 bases). V lost 3 bases and J 3 bases, leaving 14 bases between the germline ends. The CDR3 runs to 15 residues. Germline assignment: CDR1 SGDLS and CDR2 YYNGEE. CDR3 bases: TGTGCCAGCAGCGCCCTCTCGGGGGAAACAGATACGCAGTATTTT. Translating gives CASSALSGETDTQYF.

J is TRBJ2-5 and V is TRBV5-1, with D maybe TRBD2 (6 bases). The germline gives CDR1 SGHRS, CDR2 YFSETQ. The V end lost 2 bases, the J end lost 5 bases, and 16 bases lay between the germline ends. The CDR3 spans 15 residues. DNA of the CDR3: TGCGCCAGCAGCTTAGTAGCGGAGGGGCGGGAGACCCAGTACTTC. It encodes CASSLVAEGRETQYF.

This chain links TRBV2 with TRBJ2-5, with a tentative D call TRBD1 (7 bases). Germline V gene sequence: CDR1 SNHLY, CDR2 FYNNEI. CDR3 size: 14 residues. V lost 3 bases to trimming and J lost 4 bases, with 12 bases between them. This CDR3 reads CASSDWQGGETQYF. In DNA form, the CDR3 reads TGTGCCAGCAGTGATTGGCAGGGGGGAGAGACCCAGTACTTC. The whole variable domain, remainder taken from reference TRBV2 and TRBJ2-5, is EPEVTQTPSHQVTQMGQEVILRCVPISNHLYFYWYRQILGQKVEFLVSFYNNEISEKSEIFDDQFSVERPDGSNFTLKIRSTKLEDSAMYFCASSDWQGGETQYFGPGTRLLVL.

The rearrangement uses TRBV7-2 and TRBJ1-1; TRBD1 is a possible D gene (6 bases). The CDR3 covers 15 residues. The V gene's germline CDR1 is SGHTA and CDR2 FQGNSA. With 5 bases removed from V and 5 bases from J, the gap between germline ends came to 18 bases. In DNA form, the CDR3 reads TGTGCCAGCAGCCCCCGCCCAGGGGCGCGGACTGAAGCTTTCTTT. Its protein product is CASSPRPGARTEAFF.

The V gene is TRBV9, the J gene TRBJ2-1; D gene ambiguous. CDR1 and CDR2 from the germline V gene are SGDLS and YYNGEE. This CDR3 has 11 residues. V was trimmed by 1 base and J by 8 bases, leaving 4 bases between them. The CDR3 sequence is CASSVFDEQFF. CDR3 DNA sequence: TGTGCCAGCAGCGTATTCGATGAGCAGTTCTTC. The full variable domain, completed using reference TRBV9 and TRBJ2-1, is DSGVTQTPKHLITATGQRVTLRCSPRSGDLSVYWYQQSLDQGLQFLIQYYNGEERAKGNILERFSAQQFPDLHSELNLSSLELGDSALYFCASSVFDEQFFGPGTRLTVL.

The chain has TRBV5-1 and TRBJ1-4, with TRBD1 matching over 9 bases. Germline V lookup: CDR1 SGHRS, CDR2 YFSETQ. This CDR3 comprises 15 residues. V shed 6 bases, J shed 5 bases, and the junction held 8 bases outside the gene matches. The DNA of the CDR3 is TGCGCCAGCACTTCCACCGGGACAGGGAATGAAAAACTGTTTTTT. This gives the protein CASTSTGTGNEKLFF. Drawing the rest from reference TRBV5-1 and TRBJ1-4, the complete variable domain is KAGVTQTPRYLIKTRGQQVTLSCSPISGHRSVSWYQQTPGQGLQFLFEYFSETQRNKGNFPGRFSGRQFSNSRSEMNVSTLELGDSALYLCASTSTGTGNEKLFFGSGTQLSVL.

This clone has only one observation. V gene TRBV9 combines with J gene TRBJ2-3; D gene unclear. Germline V lookup: CDR1 SGDLS, CDR2 YYNGEE. The CDR3 is 19 amino acids. Trimming took 0 bases from V and 2 from J, leaving 22 bases between them. The CDR3 here is CASSVALYWAGWNTDTQYF. CDR3 nucleotide sequence: TGTGCCAGCAGCGTAGCCCTTTACTGGGCAGGTTGGAACACAGATACGCAGTATTTT.

The V gene is TRBV15, the J gene TRBJ2-2; 9 bases are a match to TRBD1. Germline assignment: CDR1 LNHNV and CDR2 YYDKDF (reference sequence). With V trimmed by 2 bases and J by 4 bases, 20 bases remained unmatched. The CDR3 spans 21 residues. The CDR3 DNA follows: TGTGCCACCAGCAGACCCTACCCCTACCACCGGGACAGGGATGGCACCGGGGAGCTGTTTTTT. Amino acid sequence: CATSRPYPYHRDRDGTGELFF.

This chain uses TRBV15 with TRBJ1-1, with TRBD1 matching 10 bases. J was trimmed by 5 bases and V by 3 bases; bases with no gene match: 9. The CDR3 consists of 16 residues. CDR1 and CDR2 from the germline V gene are LNHNV and YYDKDF (reference sequence). This chain's CDR3 is CATSRGLGTGETEAFF. CDR3 DNA sequence: TGTGCCACCAGCAGGGGCCTTGGGACAGGGGAAACTGAAGCTTTCTTT.

The chain combines TRBV7-9 with TRBJ1-5; D is possibly TRBD1 (6 bases). V was clipped by 4 bases and J by 3 bases, with 19 bases between them. CDR3 length: 17 amino acids. Germline-derived CDR1 and CDR2 are SEHNR and FQNEAQ (reference sequence). CDR3 protein: CASSSGTLTGDNQPQHF. The DNA of the CDR3 is TGTGCCAGCAGCTCAGGGACTTTGACAGGAGACAATCAGCCCCAGCATTTT.